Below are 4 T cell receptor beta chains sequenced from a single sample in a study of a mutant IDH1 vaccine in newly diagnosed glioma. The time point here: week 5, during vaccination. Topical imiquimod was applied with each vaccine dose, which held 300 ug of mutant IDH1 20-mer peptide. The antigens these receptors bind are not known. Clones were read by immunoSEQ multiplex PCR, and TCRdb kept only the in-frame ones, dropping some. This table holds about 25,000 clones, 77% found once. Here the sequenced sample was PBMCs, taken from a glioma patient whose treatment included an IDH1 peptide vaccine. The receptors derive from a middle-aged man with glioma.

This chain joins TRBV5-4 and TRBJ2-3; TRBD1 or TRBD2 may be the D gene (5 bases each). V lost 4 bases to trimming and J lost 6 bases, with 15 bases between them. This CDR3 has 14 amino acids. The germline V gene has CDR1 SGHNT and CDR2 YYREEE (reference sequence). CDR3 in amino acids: CASSPGIRVDTQYF. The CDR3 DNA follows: TGTGCCAGCAGCCCGGGGATCAGGGTGGATACGCAGTATTTT.

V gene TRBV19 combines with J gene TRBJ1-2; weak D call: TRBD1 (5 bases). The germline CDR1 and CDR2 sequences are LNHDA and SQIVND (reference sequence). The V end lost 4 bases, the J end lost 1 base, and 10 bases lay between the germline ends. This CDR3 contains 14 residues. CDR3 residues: CASSTGTHNYGYTF. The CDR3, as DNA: TGTGCCAGTAGTACCGGGACGCATAACTATGGCTACACCTTC.

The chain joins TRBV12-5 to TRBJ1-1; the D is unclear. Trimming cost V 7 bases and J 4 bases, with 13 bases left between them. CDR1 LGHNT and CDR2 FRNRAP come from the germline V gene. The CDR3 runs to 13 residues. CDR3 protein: CASALGGVTEAFF. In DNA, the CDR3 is TGTGCTAGTGCCCTTGGCGGGGTCACTGAAGCTTTCTTT.

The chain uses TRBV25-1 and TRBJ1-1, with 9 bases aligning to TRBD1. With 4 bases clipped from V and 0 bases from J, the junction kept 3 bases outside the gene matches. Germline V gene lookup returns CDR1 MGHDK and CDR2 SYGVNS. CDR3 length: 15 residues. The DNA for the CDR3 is TGTGCCAGCAGTGCTCGGGACAGGGTGAACACTGAAGCTTTCTTT. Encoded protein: CASSARDRVNTEAFF.